This passage covers 8 T cell receptor beta chains from one sample sequenced in a study of T cell changes during pregnancy in multiple sclerosis. Assay used: immunoSEQ multiplex PCR; TCRdb lists only in-frame clones, some missing. The sample has about 96,000 clones; 85% to 95% are singletons. The specimen comprised peripheral blood, sampled in the first trimester of pregnancy. The receptors come from a female donor with multiple sclerosis, enrolled in a pregnancy study.

The V gene is TRBV19, the J gene TRBJ2-1; 7 nucleotides match TRBD2. J lost 9 bases, V lost 3 bases, and 8 bases had no gene match. The CDR3 consists of 14 residues. In germline, CDR1 is LNHDA, CDR2 SQIVND (reference sequence). This CDR3 is CASSIGLAEGEQFF. The CDR3, as DNA: TGTGCCAGTAGTATCGGGCTAGCGGAGGGTGAGCAGTTCTTC. Drawing the rest from reference TRBV19 and TRBJ2-1, the complete variable domain is DGGITQSPKYLFRKEGQNVTLSCEQNLNHDAMYWYRQDPGQGLRLIYYSQIVNDFQKGDIAEGYSVSREKKESFPLTVTSAQKNPTAFYLCASSIGLAEGEQFFGPGTRLTVL.

The V and J genes are TRBV28 and TRBJ2-7, with 7 bases lining up with TRBD1. Germline V CDR1 and CDR2: MDHEN, SYDVKM. V lost 7 bases, J lost 4 bases, and 1 base stayed unmatched. The CDR3 contains 11 residues. CDR3 loop: CASKTGYEQYF. DNA of the CDR3: TGTGCCAGCAAGACAGGGTACGAGCAGTACTTC.

CDR3 sequence (DNA): TGTGCCAGCAGTTTCGGCGGGGGGGGAGATTACGAGCAGTACTTC. This encodes CASSFGGGGDYEQYF. This sequence joins TRBV28 and TRBJ2-7, with 9 positions matching TRBD2. Looked up from germline, CDR1 is MDHEN and CDR2 is SYDVKM. The CDR3 extends over 15 amino acids. Germline trimming cut 3 bases from V and 4 bases from J; bases unmatched to any gene: 7.

The J gene is TRBJ1-1, the V gene TRBV21-1; the table names TRBD1, a call not compared with the DNA. TRBV21-1 corresponds to a pseudogene. This CDR3 is built from 16 residues. The CDR3 protein is CASSRRQRRLNTEAFF. For the CDR3, the DNA is TGTGCCAGCAGCCGGAGACAGAGGCGTCTTAACACTGAAGCTTTCTTT.

This sequence joins TRBV25-1 and TRBJ2-2; TRBD1 is a possible D gene (5 bases). This CDR3 is built from 12 residues. The germline V gene encodes CDR1 MGHDK and CDR2 SYGVNS. Trimming cost V 7 bases and J 4 bases, with 7 bases left between them. CDR3 coding DNA: TGTGCCAGCACCCAGGGCACCGGGGAGCTGTTTTTT. Residues: CASTQGTGELFF.

The chain recombines TRBV27 with TRBJ2-7; maybe TRBD2 (6 bases). V dropped 7 bases and J dropped 6 bases, with 19 bases sitting between them. The CDR3 extends over 14 amino acids. The germline V gene has CDR1 MNHEY and CDR2 SMNVEV (reference sequence). CDR3 nucleotide sequence: TGTGCCAGCACTTCCTCAGGGAGGTGGGGCGAGCAGTACTTC. It encodes CASTSSGRWGEQYF.

This chain uses TRBV28 with TRBJ1-5, with a weak D call TRBD1 (5 bases). Deletions cut 7 bases from V and 3 bases from J, with 16 bases between. The germline V gene has CDR1 MDHEN and CDR2 SYDVKM. This CDR3 contains 15 residues. This CDR3 reads CASTRQFGFNQPQHF. In DNA, the CDR3 is TGTGCCAGCACCCGACAGTTCGGTTTCAATCAGCCCCAGCATTTT. Supplemented by reference TRBV28 and TRBJ1-5, the full variable domain reads DVKVTQSSRYLVKRTGEKVFLECVQDMDHENMFWYRQDPGLGLRLIYFSYDVKMKEKGDIPEGYSVSREKKERFSLILESASTNQTSMYLCASTRQFGFNQPQHFGDGTRLSIL.

The genes are TRBV7-2 and TRBJ2-3; the match to TRBD2 covers 12 bases. This CDR3 comprises 18 residues. The germline gives CDR1 SGHTA, CDR2 FQGNSA. The ends lost 3 bases at V and 0 bases at J; junction bases unmatched: 7. Here the CDR3 reads CASSLRTSGMYSTDTQYF. The DNA for the CDR3 is TGTGCCAGCAGCTTGAGGACTAGCGGGATGTATAGCACAGATACGCAGTATTTT.